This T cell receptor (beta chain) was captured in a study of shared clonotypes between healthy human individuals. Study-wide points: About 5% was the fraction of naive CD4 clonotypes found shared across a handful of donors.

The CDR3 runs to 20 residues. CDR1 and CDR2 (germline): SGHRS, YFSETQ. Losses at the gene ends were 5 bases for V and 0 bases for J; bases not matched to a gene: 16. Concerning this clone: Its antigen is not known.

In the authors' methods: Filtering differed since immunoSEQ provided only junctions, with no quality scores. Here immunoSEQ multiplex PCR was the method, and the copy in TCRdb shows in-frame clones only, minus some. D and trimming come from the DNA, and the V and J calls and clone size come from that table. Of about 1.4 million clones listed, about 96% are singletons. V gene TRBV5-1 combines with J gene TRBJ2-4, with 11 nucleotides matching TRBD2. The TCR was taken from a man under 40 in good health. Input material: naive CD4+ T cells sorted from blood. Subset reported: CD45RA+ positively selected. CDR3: CASRSGLAGYSPLAKNIQYF. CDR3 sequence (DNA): TGCGCCAGCAGATCAGGACTAGCGGGTTATTCCCCCTTAGCCAAAAACATTCAGTACTTC.